A single sample is the source of the 2 T cell receptor beta chains below, sequenced in a study of shared clonotypes between healthy human individuals. As defined, naive CD8 cells were CD45RO-negative and positively selected for CCR7, with terminally differentiated effector memory CD45RA+ cells excluded. The method was immunoSEQ multiplex PCR; TCRdb's version includes in-frame clones alone and lacks a portion of them. The data contain under 600,000 clones, roughly 98% of them singletons. Sequencing was performed on naive CD8+ T cells sorted from blood. These receptors all stem from a man aged 25-45 years in good health.

This rearrangement joins TRBV7-9 to TRBJ2-7; 14 bases are shared with TRBD2. This CDR3 is built from 19 residues. J lost 4 bases, V lost 5 bases, and 16 bases had no gene match. Germline-derived CDR1 and CDR2 are SEHNR and FQNEAQ (reference sequence). The CDR3 sequence is CASSPTGGAGTSGGYEQYF. CDR3 sequence (DNA): TGTGCCAGCAGCCCTACAGGGGGCGCAGGGACTAGCGGGGGATACGAGCAGTACTTC.

The rearrangement joins TRBV4-2 to TRBJ2-6, with D uncertain. V was pared by 2 bases and J by 1 base, with 6 bases between. The CDR3 has 15 amino acids. Germline CDR1 and CDR2: LGHNA and YNFKEQ. CDR3 DNA: TGTGCCAGCAGCCAAATTAGTTCTGGGGCCAACGTCCTGACTTTC. This translates into CASSQISSGANVLTF.